This T cell receptor (beta chain) came from a study of T-cell memory formation after mild COVID-19. Broader study findings: The study found contracting CD4+ clones mainly in CM and EM and contracting CD8+ clones in EMRA. Cross-reactive memory seemingly joined, as some responding clones were found in pre-infection memory.

In the case of this clonotype: Antigen specificity is unknown.

The V end lost 1 base, the J end lost 2 bases, and 8 bases lay between the germline ends. This CDR3 is 14 amino acids long. TCRdb re-analysed the 5' RACE reads in MiXCR, keeping a single row per CDR3 protein. This table holds fewer than 50,000 distinct CDR3 sequences, more than 10% found once. Sequencing was done on a sample of PBMCs or a T cell subset sorted from them (not recorded which). The TCR was taken from a man in his late teens or twenties who had mild COVID-19 (a few samples of this study predate the infection). Cell type and time point are not known. J is TRBJ1-2 and V is TRBV12-3 or TRBV12-4; D not resolved. Here the CDR3 reads CASSLGTGNYGYTF. The CDR3 DNA follows: TGTGCCAGCAGTTTAGGGACGGGCAACTATGGCTACACCTTC.